Sequencing of this T cell receptor (beta chain) was carried out in a study of monozygotic twins with inflammatory bowel disease. CDR1 is MNHEY and CDR2 is SMNVEV in the germline V gene (reference sequence). CDR3 length: 15 amino acids. Following a re-call of the 5' RACE reads, TCRdb has one entry per CDR3 protein and lacks DNA. The sample table sets out over 120,000 distinct CDR3 sequences. The genes are TRBV27 and TRBJ2-3; the D call of TRBD2 rests on TCRdb alone, since no DNA is present to check it. This TCR came from a human donor with ulcerative colitis or Crohn's disease, or a healthy co-twin of an affected twin (not recorded which). The sample was blood. The CDR3 protein is CASSSLAVHTDTQYF.